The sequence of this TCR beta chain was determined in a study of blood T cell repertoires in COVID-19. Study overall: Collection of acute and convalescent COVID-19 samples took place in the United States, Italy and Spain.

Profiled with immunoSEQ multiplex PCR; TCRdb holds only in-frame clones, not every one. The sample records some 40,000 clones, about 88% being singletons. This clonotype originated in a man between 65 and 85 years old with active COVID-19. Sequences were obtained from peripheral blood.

In DNA form, the CDR3 reads TGTGCCAGCAGCTCCCGAGGCAGGGGGTCCCAAGAGACCCAGTACTTC. Encoded protein: CASSSRGRGSQETQYF. The chain uses TRBV7-6 and TRBJ2-5, with TRBD1 identical over 7 bases. Germline lookup yields CDR1 SGHVS and CDR2 FNYEAQ. This CDR3 is built from 16 residues. The trim removed 4 bases at V and 1 base at J, leaving 9 bases unmatched. The full variable domain, with the rest looked up from reference TRBV7-6 and TRBJ2-5, is GAGVSQSPRYKVTKRGQDVALRCDPISGHVSLYWYRQALGQGPEFLTYFNYEAQQDKSGLPNDRFSAERPEGSISTLTIQRTEQRDSAMYRCASSSRGRGSQETQYFGPGTRLLVL.